The rows below give T cell receptor beta chains drawn from one sample of a study of cytotoxic CD8 clonotypes in ibrutinib-treated CLL. Repertoires were generated with immunoSEQ multiplex PCR, while TCRdb's copy carries only in-frame clones and drops some. Here the sample spans 15,000 to 20,000 clones, about 61% being singletons. Sequencing used PBMCs, obtained after 12 months of ibrutinib treatment. The receptors derive from a human donor with chronic lymphocytic leukemia. CDR3s include the opening cysteine and the closing phenylalanine or tryptophan. The D gene is left open where the match is weak. Some rows mark clone size as missing; the rest say once, few, many or name a class of expanded clone.

>.|TRBV6-4|TRBJ2-1|TRBD2
CASRSTSGHEQFF
TGTGCCAGCAGATCGACTAGCGGGCATGAGCAGTTCTTC
>.|TRBV28|TRBJ1-4|TRBD1
CASSPGTGLVGTNEKLFF
TGTGCCAGCAGTCCCGGGACAGGGTTGGTGGGAACTAATGAAAAACTGTTTTTT
>.|TRBV27|TRBJ1-4|TRBD1
CASRRDRGGSYATNEKLFF
TGTGCCAGCAGGCGGGACAGGGGCGGGAGTTATGCAACTAATGAAAAACTGTTTTTT
>once|TRBV7-8|TRBJ2-1|.
CASSLEAGAGNEQFF
TGTGCCAGCAGCTTAGAGGCAGGGGCGGGCAATGAGCAGTTCTTC
>few|TRBV28|TRBJ2-1|.
CASRPDSYNEQFF
TGTGCCAGCAGACCGGACAGTTACAATGAGCAGTTCTTC
>few|TRBV6-5|TRBJ2-6|.
CASREFDSGANVLTF
TGTGCCAGCAGGGAGTTCGACTCTGGGGCCAACGTCCTGACTTTC
>.|TRBV5-1|TRBJ1-2|.
CASSSDSMGSYGYTF
TGCGCCAGCAGCTCAGATTCAATGGGTTCCTATGGCTACACCTTC
>.|TRBV11-3|TRBJ2-1|TRBD2
CASSPGLAGGNEQFF
TGTGCCAGCAGCCCCGGACTAGCGGGAGGTAATGAGCAGTTCTTC
>.|TRBV11-3|TRBJ2-2|TRBD1
CASSRTGGEGELFF
TGTGCCAGCAGCAGGACAGGGGGAGAAGGGGAGCTGTTTTTT
>.|TRBV2|TRBJ2-1|TRBD1
CASSPDRGQEQFF
TGTGCCAGCAGTCCCGACAGGGGTCAGGAGCAGTTCTTC
>.|TRBV4-1|TRBJ2-1|TRBD1
CASSQPTGLGTPFANEQFF
TGCGCCAGCAGCCAGCCGACAGGGCTCGGGACCCCCTTCGCCAATGAGCAGTTCTTC
>once|TRBV7-8|TRBJ2-7|.
CASSEQPQGTYEQYF
TGTGCCAGCAGCGAGCAACCTCAGGGAACCTACGAGCAGTACTTC
>few|TRBV18|TRBJ2-3|TRBD2
CASSLTSVTDTQYF
TGTGCCAGCTCACTTACTAGCGTCACAGATACGCAGTATTTT
>.|TRBV9|TRBJ1-5|.
CASSAGRGNQPQHF
TGTGCCAGCAGCGCGGGGAGAGGGAATCAGCCCCAGCATTTT
>.|TRBV5-1|TRBJ2-3|.
CASSLRRGGTDTQYF
TGCGCCAGCAGCTTGAGGCGGGGAGGCACAGATACGCAGTATTTT
>.|TRBV7-8|TRBJ1-3|.
CASSLGVGNTIYF
TGTGCCAGCAGCTTGGGGGTGGGAAACACCATATATTTT
>.|TRBV6-6|TRBJ1-5|.
CASSSDRGSQPQHF
TGTGCCAGCAGTTCCGACAGAGGTAGCCAGCCCCAGCATTTT
>.|TRBV10-3|TRBJ2-2|.
CAIRAGGNTGELFF
TGTGCCATCAGGGCAGGAGGGAACACCGGGGAGCTGTTTTTT
>.|TRBV5-8|TRBJ1-4|.
CASSLSGLANEKLFF
TGTGCCAGCAGCTTGTCAGGGTTGGCTAATGAAAAACTGTTTTTT
>once|TRBV18|TRBJ2-1|.
CASSPPARGEQFF
TGTGCCAGCTCACCACCCGCTAGGGGTGAGCAGTTCTTC
>.|TRBV10-2|TRBJ2-3|.
CASSDQPDTQYF
TGCGCCAGCAGTGACCAACCAGATACGCAGTATTTT
>.|TRBV2|TRBJ2-1|TRBD2
CASSERGSGTYGEQFF
TGTGCCAGCAGTGAACGGGGTAGCGGGACGTATGGTGAGCAGTTCTTC
>.|TRBV28|TRBJ1-2|.
CASSFGGRVNYGYTF
TGTGCCAGCAGTTTCGGGGGGCGGGTTAACTATGGCTACACCTTC
>.|TRBV6-6|TRBJ1-5|TRBD1
CASNPQGAGNQPQHF
TGTGCCAGCAACCCACAGGGGGCGGGCAATCAGCCCCAGCATTTT